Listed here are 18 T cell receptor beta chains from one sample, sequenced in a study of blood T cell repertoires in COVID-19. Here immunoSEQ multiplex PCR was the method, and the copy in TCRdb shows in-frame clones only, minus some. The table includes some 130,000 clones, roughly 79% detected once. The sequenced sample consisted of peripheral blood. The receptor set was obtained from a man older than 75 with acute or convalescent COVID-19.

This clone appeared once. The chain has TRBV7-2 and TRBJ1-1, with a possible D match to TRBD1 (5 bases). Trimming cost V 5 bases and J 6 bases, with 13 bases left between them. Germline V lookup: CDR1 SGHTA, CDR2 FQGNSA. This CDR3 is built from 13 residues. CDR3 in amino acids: CASSAQGVSEAFF. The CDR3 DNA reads TGTGCCAGCAGCGCTCAAGGGGTCTCTGAAGCTTTCTTT.

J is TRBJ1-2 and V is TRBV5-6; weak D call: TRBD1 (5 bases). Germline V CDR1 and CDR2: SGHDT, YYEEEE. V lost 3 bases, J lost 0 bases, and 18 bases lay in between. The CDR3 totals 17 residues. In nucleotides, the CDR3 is TGTGCCAGCAGCTCCCCCTTGCGGCGGACAACTAACTATGGCTACACCTTC. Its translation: CASSSPLRRTTNYGYTF.

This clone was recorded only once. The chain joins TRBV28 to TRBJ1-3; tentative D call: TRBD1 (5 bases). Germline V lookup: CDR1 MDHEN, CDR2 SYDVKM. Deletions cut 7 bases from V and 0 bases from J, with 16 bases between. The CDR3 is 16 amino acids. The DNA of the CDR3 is TGTGCCAGCACCAAACTGGGACTCCTCTCTGGAAACACCATATATTTT. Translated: CASTKLGLLSGNTIYF.

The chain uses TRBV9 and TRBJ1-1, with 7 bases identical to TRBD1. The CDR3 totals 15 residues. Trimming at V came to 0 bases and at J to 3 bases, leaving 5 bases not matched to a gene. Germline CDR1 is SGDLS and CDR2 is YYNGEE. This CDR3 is CASSVGVTGYTEAFF. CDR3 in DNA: TGTGCCAGCAGCGTAGGGGTGACAGGGTACACTGAAGCTTTCTTT. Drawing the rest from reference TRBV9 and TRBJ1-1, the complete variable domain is DSGVTQTPKHLITATGQRVTLRCSPRSGDLSVYWYQQSLDQGLQFLIQYYNGEERAKGNILERFSAQQFPDLHSELNLSSLELGDSALYFCASSVGVTGYTEAFFGQGTRLTVV.

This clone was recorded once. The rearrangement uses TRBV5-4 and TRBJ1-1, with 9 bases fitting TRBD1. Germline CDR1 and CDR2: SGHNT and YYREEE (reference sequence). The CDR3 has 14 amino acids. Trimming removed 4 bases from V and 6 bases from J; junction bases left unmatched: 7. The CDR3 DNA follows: TGTGCCAGCAGCCCTACAGGGGGCTTCTCTGAAGCTTTCTTT. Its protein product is CASSPTGGFSEAFF. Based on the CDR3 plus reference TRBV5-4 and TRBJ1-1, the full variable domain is ETGVTQSPTHLIKTRGQQVTLRCSSQSGHNTVSWYQQALGQGPQFIFQYYREEENGRGNFPPRFSGLQFPNYSSELNVNALELDDSALYLCASSPTGGFSEAFFGQGTRLTVV.

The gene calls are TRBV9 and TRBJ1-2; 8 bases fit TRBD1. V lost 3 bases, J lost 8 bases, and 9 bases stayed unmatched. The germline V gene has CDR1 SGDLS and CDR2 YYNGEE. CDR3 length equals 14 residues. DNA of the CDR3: TGTGCCAGCAGCGCACCCCAGGGGGCTGGCGGCTACACCTTC. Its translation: CASSAPQGAGGYTF.

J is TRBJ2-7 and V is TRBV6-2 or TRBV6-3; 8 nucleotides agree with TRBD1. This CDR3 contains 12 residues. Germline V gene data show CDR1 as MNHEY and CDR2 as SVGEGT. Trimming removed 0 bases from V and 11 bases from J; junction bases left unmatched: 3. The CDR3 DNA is TGTGCCAGCAGTTACTCGACAGGGGCCAAGTACTTC. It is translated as CASSYSTGAKYF.

CDR3 loop: CASSLGVGTGFAGANVLTF. For the CDR3, the DNA is TGTGCCAGCAGCTTGGGAGTGGGGACAGGGTTTGCTGGGGCCAACGTCCTGACTTTC. The chain carries TRBV5-5 and TRBJ2-6, with TRBD1 matching 9 bases. Germline V CDR1 and CDR2: SGHKS, YYEKEE (reference sequence). This CDR3 spans 19 amino acids. J gave up 2 bases and V 0 bases, and 9 bases lay outside the gene matches.

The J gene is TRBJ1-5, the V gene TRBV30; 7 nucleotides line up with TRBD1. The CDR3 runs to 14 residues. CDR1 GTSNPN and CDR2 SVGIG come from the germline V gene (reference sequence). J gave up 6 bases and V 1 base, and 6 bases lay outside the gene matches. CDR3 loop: CAWSETGATQPQHF. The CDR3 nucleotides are TGTGCCTGGAGTGAAACAGGGGCGACTCAGCCCCAGCATTTT.

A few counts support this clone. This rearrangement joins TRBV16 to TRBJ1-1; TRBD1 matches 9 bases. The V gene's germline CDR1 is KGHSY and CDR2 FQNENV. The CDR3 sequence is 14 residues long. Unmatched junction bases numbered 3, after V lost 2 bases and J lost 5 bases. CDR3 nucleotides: TGTGCCAGCAGCCAAAGGACAGGGGCTACTGAAGCTTTCTTT. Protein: CASSQRTGATEAFF.

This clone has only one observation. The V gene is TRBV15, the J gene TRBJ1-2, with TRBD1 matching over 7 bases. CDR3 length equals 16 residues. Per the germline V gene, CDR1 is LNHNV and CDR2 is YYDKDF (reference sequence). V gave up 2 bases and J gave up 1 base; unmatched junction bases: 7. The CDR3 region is CATSRSQGKNNYGYTF. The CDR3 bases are TGTGCCACCAGCAGATCACAGGGGAAGAATAACTATGGCTACACCTTC.

CDR3 DNA sequence: TGTGCCAGCAGTTTAACAGGGGCACAGCCCCAGCATTTT. Protein: CASSLTGAQPQHF. This chain links TRBV12-3 or TRBV12-4 with TRBJ1-5; TRBD1 matches at 7 bases. The CDR3 is made up of 13 amino acids. Unmatched junction bases numbered 2, after V lost 2 bases and J lost 7 bases.

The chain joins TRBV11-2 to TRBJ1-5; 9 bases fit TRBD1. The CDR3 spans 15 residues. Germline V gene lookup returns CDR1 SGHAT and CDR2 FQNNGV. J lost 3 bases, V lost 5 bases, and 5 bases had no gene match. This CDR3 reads CASSPGTGLNQPQHF. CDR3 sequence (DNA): TGTGCCAGCAGCCCGGGGACAGGGCTCAATCAGCCCCAGCATTTT.

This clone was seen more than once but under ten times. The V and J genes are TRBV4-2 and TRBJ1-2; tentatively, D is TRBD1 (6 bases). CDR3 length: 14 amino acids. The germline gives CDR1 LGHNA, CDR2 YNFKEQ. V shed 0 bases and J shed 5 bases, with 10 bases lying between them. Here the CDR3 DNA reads TGTGCCAGCAGCCAAGATAGAACAGGGTATGGCTACACCTTC. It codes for CASSQDRTGYGYTF.

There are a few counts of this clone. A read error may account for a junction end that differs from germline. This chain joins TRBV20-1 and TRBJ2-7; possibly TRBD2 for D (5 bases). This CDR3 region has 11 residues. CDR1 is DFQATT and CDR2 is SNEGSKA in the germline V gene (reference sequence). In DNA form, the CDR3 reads TGCAGTGCTAGAGATGAGGCGTCGAGGGTCTTC. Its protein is CSARDEASRVF.

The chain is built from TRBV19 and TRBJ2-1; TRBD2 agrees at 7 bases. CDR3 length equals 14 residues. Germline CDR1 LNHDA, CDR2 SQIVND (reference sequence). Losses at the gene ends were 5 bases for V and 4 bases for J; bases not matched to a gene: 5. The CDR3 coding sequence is TGTGCCAGTAGTTCCCAGCGGGGTTACAATGAGCAGTTCTTC. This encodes CASSSQRGYNEQFF. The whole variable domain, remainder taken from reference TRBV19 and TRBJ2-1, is DGGITQSPKYLFRKEGQNVTLSCEQNLNHDAMYWYRQDPGQGLRLIYYSQIVNDFQKGDIAEGYSVSREKKESFPLTVTSAQKNPTAFYLCASSSQRGYNEQFFGPGTRLTVL.

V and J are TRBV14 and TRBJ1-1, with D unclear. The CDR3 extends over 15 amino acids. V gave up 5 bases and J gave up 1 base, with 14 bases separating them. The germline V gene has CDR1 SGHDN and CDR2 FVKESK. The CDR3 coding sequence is TGTGCCAGCAGCTTGAGCCTCGGTTGGAACACTGAAGCTTTCTTT. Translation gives CASSLSLGWNTEAFF.

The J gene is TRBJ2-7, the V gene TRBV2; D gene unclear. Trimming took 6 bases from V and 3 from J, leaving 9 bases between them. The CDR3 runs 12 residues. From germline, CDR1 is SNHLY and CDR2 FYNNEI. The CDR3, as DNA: TGTGCCAGCAGGGCTGGAGACTACGAGCAGTACTTC. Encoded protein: CASRAGDYEQYF.